This note documents a single TCR beta chain sequence. This sample is part of a study of blood T cell repertoires in COVID-19. In the study overall: The samples span acute and convalescent COVID-19 from the United States, Italy and Spain. T cells, B-cell-depleted T cells, or PBMCs provided the cDNA or gDNA that served as material.

Those who participated ranged in age from about 18 to 89 years and resided in approximately 26 US areas. Researchers sorted participants into cohorts using their self-reported clinical history. This CDR3 spans 14 amino acids. Germline assignment: CDR1 KGHSH and CDR2 LQKENI. The V gene end was trimmed by 0 bases and the J gene end by 6 bases; junction bases not matched to a gene: 2. The data were produced by immunoSEQ multiplex PCR, yet TCRdb's version contains in-frame clones alone and is incomplete. The table has hundreds of thousands of clones, around 84% seen once; the top ten hold about 2.5%. The material sequenced was PBMCs or T cells enriched from blood (not recorded which). The sequence was collected from a woman aged 45-65 years who had recovered from COVID-19. The chain is built from TRBV18 and TRBJ1-1; 9 nucleotides agree with TRBD1. DNA of the CDR3: TGTGCCAGCTCACCACCGGGACAGGGACCTGAAGCTTTCTTT. Translating gives CASSPPGQGPEAFF.